Below, 13 T cell receptor beta chains from the same sample are listed, as sequenced in a study of naive and memory T cell subsets. Two oligonucleotides, mixed equimolar, formed the beta constant-region primer covering TRBC1 and TRBC2. TCRdb reprocessed the UMI-ligation and nested PCR reads via MiXCR and lists one record per CDR3 protein. The table records some 150,000 distinct CDR3 sequences, 15% to 20% of them present only once. What was sequenced was naive CD4+ T cells from blood. The receptors were sampled from a human donor in good health.

The chain is built from TRBV12-3 or TRBV12-4 and TRBJ2-6, with TRBD1 as a possible D gene (5 bases). There are 18 residues in the CDR3. Trimming cost V 7 bases and J 3 bases, with 22 bases left between them. The CDR3 DNA reads as TGTGCCAGCACATTAAGGGCCACCCACAGGTTTGGGGCCAACGTCCTGACTTTC. It yields the protein CASTLRATHRFGANVLTF.

This clonotype appeared a few times. The rearrangement joins TRBV6-5 to TRBJ2-7, with TRBD2 as a possible D gene (5 bases). The CDR3 totals 14 residues. V was trimmed by 2 bases and J by 7 bases, leaving 15 bases between them. CDR1 and CDR2 from the germline V gene are MNHEY and SVGAGI. The CDR3 nucleotides are TGTGCCAGCAGTTACCGGCGGGCCGCGGAGGAGCAGTACTTC. Protein product: CASSYRRAAEEQYF.

This clonotype occurred many times. The rearrangement links TRBV5-1 to TRBJ2-1, with TRBD2 matching over 15 bases. Germline V lookup: CDR1 SGHRS, CDR2 YFSETQ. The CDR3 length is 17 residues. The V segment lost 4 bases and the J segment 6 bases; nucleotides outside the gene matches: 8. The CDR3, as DNA: TGCGCCAGCAGCCCGGGACTAGCGGGAGGTTTAGGCAATGAGCAGTTCTTC. It specifies CASSPGLAGGLGNEQFF.

This clonotype was seen a handful of times. The J gene is TRBJ1-5, the V gene TRBV12-3 or TRBV12-4; TRBD1 might be the D (5 bases). V lost 8 bases and J 4 bases, leaving 18 bases between the germline ends. The CDR3 is 15 amino acids. The CDR3, as DNA: TGTGCCAGCGCTAATAGGGCAGGGTGGAATCAGCCCCAGCATTTT. Amino acid sequence: CASANRAGWNQPQHF.

The gene calls are TRBV28 and TRBJ2-7; D ambiguous. The germline V gene encodes CDR1 MDHEN and CDR2 SYDVKM. Trimming removed 3 bases at V and 5 bases at J, with 14 bases between. CDR3 length: 14 residues. The CDR3 protein is CASSLSRIGDEQYF. DNA of the CDR3: TGTGCCAGCAGTTTGAGCAGGATAGGAGACGAGCAGTACTTC.

The V and J genes are TRBV28 and TRBJ2-3; D possibly corresponds to TRBD2 (6 bases). The CDR3 consists of 16 residues. Trimming left V 6 bases short and J 1 base short, with 17 bases between. Per germline, CDR1 MDHEN and CDR2 SYDVKM. The CDR3 reads CASSRVAASGTDTQYF. The CDR3 bases are TGTGCCAGCAGCCGGGTGGCGGCTAGCGGCACAGATACGCAGTATTTT.

This clonotype was seen ten or more times. This CDR3 is CASRSPYEQYF. The CDR3 DNA reads as TGTGCCAGCAGATCCCCCTACGAGCAGTACTTC. The V call is TRBV6-1, the J call TRBJ2-7; D is unclear. V dropped 6 bases and J dropped 2 bases, with 5 bases sitting between them. CDR1 is MNHNS, CDR2 SASEGT, per germline. The CDR3 length is 11 residues.

This clonotype was found a few times. V usage is TRBV3-1 and J usage is TRBJ2-1; a possible D gene is TRBD2 (6 bases). CDR3 length equals 13 residues. Germline V CDR1 and CDR2: LGHDT, YNNKEL (reference sequence). Trimming cost V 0 bases and J 8 bases, with 8 bases left between them. The CDR3 is CASSQDRDYEQFF. The CDR3 DNA reads TGTGCCAGCAGCCAAGACAGGGACTATGAGCAGTTCTTC.

This chain joins TRBV2 and TRBJ1-5; the D is unclear. The CDR3 has 14 residues. Trimming stripped 4 bases from V and 2 bases from J, with 9 bases between. Germline CDR1 is SNHLY and CDR2 is FYNNEI. CDR3 region: CASSAFGGNQPQHF. The DNA of the CDR3 is TGTGCCAGCAGTGCCTTTGGGGGCAATCAGCCCCAGCATTTT.

This clonotype was picked up a small number of times. The J gene is TRBJ2-1, the V gene TRBV24-1; 7 bases map to TRBD2. The CDR3 runs 16 residues. V was pared by 3 bases and J by 0 bases, with 4 bases of the junction left unmatched. The germline V gene has CDR1 KGHDR and CDR2 SFDVKD. CDR3 amino acids: CATSDQSGASYNEQFF. CDR3 nucleotide sequence: TGTGCCACCAGTGATCAAAGCGGGGCCTCCTACAATGAGCAGTTCTTC.

In its sample, this clonotype was seen a few times. The chain has TRBV19 and TRBJ2-7; TRBD1 matches at 10 bases. The CDR3 extends over 14 amino acids. The V gene end was trimmed by 5 bases and the J gene end by 3 bases; junction bases not matched to a gene: 4. Germline CDR1 and CDR2: LNHDA and SQIVND (reference sequence). The CDR3: CASSDGTGVYEQYF. The CDR3 coding sequence is TGTGCCAGTAGTGACGGGACAGGGGTCTACGAGCAGTACTTC.

This clonotype was found a few times. V gene TRBV6-1 combines with J gene TRBJ2-7; D is undetermined. This CDR3 contains 13 residues. The germline V and J ends were trimmed by 5 bases and 7 bases, with 15 bases remaining between them. The germline V gene has CDR1 MNHNS and CDR2 SASEGT. This CDR3 is CASSTQAETEQYF. CDR3 sequence (DNA): TGTGCCAGCAGTACCCAGGCGGAAACGGAGCAGTACTTC.

The rearrangement links TRBV10-3 to TRBJ1-2; TRBD1 is a possible D gene (5 bases). Germline V gene lookup returns CDR1 ENHRY and CDR2 SYGVKD. The CDR3 totals 12 residues. Trimming left V 6 bases short and J 2 bases short, with 7 bases between. In DNA, the CDR3 is TGTGCCATCAGAGCAGGGAACTATGGCTACACCTTC. Amino acid sequence: CAIRAGNYGYTF.